This record looks at one T cell receptor (beta chain) sequence and its context. Other nucleotide sequences from this sample produce the same CDR3. Original processing notes: ImmunoSEQ junction-only sequences lacked quality scores, so their filtering differed. TCRdb keeps only in-frame clones here, not all; method: immunoSEQ multiplex PCR. V and J calls and clone size come straight from that table; D and trimming were deduced from the DNA. This sample has about 2,100,000 clones, with about 93% found just once. These data come from a study of shared clonotypes between healthy human individuals. This CDR3 is 12 amino acids long. Trimming pared 4 bases from V and 8 bases from J, leaving 9 bases between. CDR1 is SGDLS, CDR2 YYNGEE, per germline. Naivety among CD8 cells was defined by CD45RO negativity and positive CCR7 selection, thereby excluding terminally differentiated effector memory CD45RA+ cells.

The TCR was taken from a young man in good health. Some clones in this sample may be carry-over from other donors' samples. This chain uses TRBV9 with TRBJ2-2, with TRBD1 as a possible D gene (5 bases). Sequenced sample: naive CD8+ T cells from PBMCs. The CDR3 nucleotides read TGTGCCAGCAGCCCCCGGACAGGGGAGCTGTTTTTT. Its protein is CASSPRTGELFF.